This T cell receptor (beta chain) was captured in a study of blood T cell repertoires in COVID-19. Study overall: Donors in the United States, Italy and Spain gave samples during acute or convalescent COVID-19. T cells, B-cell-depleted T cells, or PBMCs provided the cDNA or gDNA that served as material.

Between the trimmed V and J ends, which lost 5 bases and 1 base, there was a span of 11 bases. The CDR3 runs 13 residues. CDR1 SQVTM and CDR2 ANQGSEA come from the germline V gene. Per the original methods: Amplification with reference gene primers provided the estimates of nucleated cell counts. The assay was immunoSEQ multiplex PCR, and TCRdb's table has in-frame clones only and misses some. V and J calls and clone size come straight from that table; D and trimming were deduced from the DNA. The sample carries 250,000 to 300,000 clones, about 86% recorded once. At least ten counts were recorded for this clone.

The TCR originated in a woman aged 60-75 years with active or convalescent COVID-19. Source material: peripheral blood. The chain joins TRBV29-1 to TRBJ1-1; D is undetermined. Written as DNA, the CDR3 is TGCAGCGTTCAGTCCAGGTCGAACACTGAAGCTTTCTTT. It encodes CSVQSRSNTEAFF.